This T cell receptor beta chain came from a study of T-cell memory formation after mild COVID-19. Broader study findings: Among clones contracting day 15 to 85, CD4/CD8 was balanced, whereas later expanders leaned CD4+.

This clonotype has a handful of counts. The antigen is undetermined. Via MiXCR, TCRdb re-called the 5' RACE reads, giving one row per CDR3 protein. In the table there are 500,000 to 600,000 distinct CDR3 sequences, approximately 19% of which are singletons. V was pared by 5 bases and J by 1 base, with 8 bases between. Germline CDR1 is SGHTA and CDR2 is FQGTGA. CDR3 length: 13 amino acids. The TCR sequence derives from an adult woman who had mild COVID-19 (a few samples of this study predate the infection). Cell type and time point are not known. The sequencing input was PBMCs or a T cell subset sorted from them (not recorded which). V usage is TRBV7-3 and J usage is TRBJ2-5; D unclear. Here the CDR3 reads CASSPRSQETQYF. In DNA, the CDR3 is TGTGCCAGCAGCCCTCGAAGCCAAGAGACCCAGTACTTC.